These 5 T cell receptor beta chains were all obtained from the same sample, sequenced in a study of patients and donors after allogeneic stem cell transplantation. TCRdb called the RT-PCR reads again in MiXCR, with one record for every CDR3 protein. The sample has about 200,000 distinct CDR3 sequences, around 41% seen once. The sequencing sample was made of blood, either unsorted or a sorted T cell fraction (not recorded which). The receptors shown here come from a human donor who was either an allogeneic HSCT recipient or a stem cell or donor lymphocyte infusion donor (not recorded which). It is not recorded whose cells these are; they may come from a transplant donor.

In this sample, this clonotype turned up a few times. This rearrangement joins TRBV27 to TRBJ1-4; D perhaps matches TRBD1 (5 bases). V was cut by 6 bases and J by 5 bases, with 13 bases left in between. CDR1 is MNHEY, CDR2 SMNVEV, per germline (reference sequence). The CDR3 totals 14 residues. CDR3 amino acids: CASSRGTGNEKLFF. The CDR3 nucleotides read TGTGCCAGCAGCCGCGGGACGGGCAATGAAAAACTGTTTTTT.

Only a few counts were recorded for this clonotype. The V call is TRBV4-1, the J call TRBJ1-5; D remains ambiguous. V lost 0 bases and J lost 15, with 15 bases in between. The length of the CDR3 is 13 residues. Per germline, CDR1 MGHRA and CDR2 YSYEKL. The CDR3 DNA reads TGCGCCAGCAGCCAAGATGAGGCGGCCCTTCGGCATTTT. This sequence encodes CASSQDEAALRHF.

As DNA, the CDR3 is TGCGCCAGCAGCTTGGCCGGACAGGGGTGGAATAATTCACCCCTCCACTTT. As protein: CASSLAGQGWNNSPLHF. V and J are TRBV5-1 and TRBJ1-6; 9 positions match TRBD1. This CDR3 contains 17 residues. V shed 0 bases, J shed 5 bases, and the junction held 6 bases outside the gene matches. Germline CDR1 and CDR2: SGHRS and YFSETQ.

The CDR3, as DNA: TGCGCCAGCAGCCCGGACCCGCCAGGGAGTTCACCCCTCCACTTT. It is translated as CASSPDPPGSSPLHF. The rearrangement joins TRBV5-1 to TRBJ1-6; possible D gene TRBD1, 5 bases. The V gene's germline CDR1 is SGHRS and CDR2 YFSETQ. The CDR3 is 15 amino acids. The V end was cut by 4 bases, the J end by 9 bases, with 17 bases between.

This clonotype has only a few counts. J is TRBJ1-1 and V is TRBV29-1, with D uncertain. Germline CDR1 and CDR2: SQVTM and ANQGSEA. There are 11 residues in the CDR3. Trimming removed 7 bases from V and 11 bases from J, with 17 bases in between. CDR3: CSADVPSGAFF. In DNA, the CDR3 is TGCAGCGCCGACGTTCCCTCTGGGGCTTTCTTT.